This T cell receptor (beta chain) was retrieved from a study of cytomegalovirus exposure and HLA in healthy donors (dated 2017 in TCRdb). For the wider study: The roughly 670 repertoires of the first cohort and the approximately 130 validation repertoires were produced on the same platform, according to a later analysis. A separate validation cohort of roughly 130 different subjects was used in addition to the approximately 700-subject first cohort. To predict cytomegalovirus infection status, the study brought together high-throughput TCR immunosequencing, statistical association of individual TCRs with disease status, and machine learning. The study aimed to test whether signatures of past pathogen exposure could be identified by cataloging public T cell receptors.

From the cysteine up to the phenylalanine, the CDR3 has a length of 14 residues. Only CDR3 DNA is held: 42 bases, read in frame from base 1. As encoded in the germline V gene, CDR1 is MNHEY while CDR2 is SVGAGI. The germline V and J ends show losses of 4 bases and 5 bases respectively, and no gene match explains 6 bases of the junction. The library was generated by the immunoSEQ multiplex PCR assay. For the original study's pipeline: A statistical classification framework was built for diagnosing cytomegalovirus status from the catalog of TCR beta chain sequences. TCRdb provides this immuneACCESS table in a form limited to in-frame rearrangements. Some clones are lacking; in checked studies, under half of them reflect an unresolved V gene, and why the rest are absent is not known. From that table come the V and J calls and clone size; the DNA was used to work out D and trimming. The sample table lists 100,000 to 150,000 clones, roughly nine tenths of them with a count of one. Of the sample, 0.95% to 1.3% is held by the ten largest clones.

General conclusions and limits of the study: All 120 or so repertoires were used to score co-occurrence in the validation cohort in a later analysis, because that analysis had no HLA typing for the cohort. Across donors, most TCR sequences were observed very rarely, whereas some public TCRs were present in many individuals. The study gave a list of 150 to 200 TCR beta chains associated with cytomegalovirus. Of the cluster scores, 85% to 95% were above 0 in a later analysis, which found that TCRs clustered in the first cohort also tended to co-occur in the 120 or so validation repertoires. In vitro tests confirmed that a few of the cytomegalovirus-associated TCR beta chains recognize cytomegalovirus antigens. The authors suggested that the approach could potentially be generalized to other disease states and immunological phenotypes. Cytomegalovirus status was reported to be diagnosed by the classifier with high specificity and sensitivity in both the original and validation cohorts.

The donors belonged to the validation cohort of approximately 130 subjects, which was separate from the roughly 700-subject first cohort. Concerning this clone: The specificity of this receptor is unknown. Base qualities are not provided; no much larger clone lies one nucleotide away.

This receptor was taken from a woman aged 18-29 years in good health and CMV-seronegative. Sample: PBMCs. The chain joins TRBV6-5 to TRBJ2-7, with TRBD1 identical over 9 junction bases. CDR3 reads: CASSSGTGINEQYF. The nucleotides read TGTGCCAGCAGTTCCGGGACAGGGATCAACGAGCAGTACTTC.